This T cell receptor (beta chain) appears in the sequencing data of a study of cytomegalovirus exposure and HLA in healthy donors. The study, taken as a whole, reports: The productive fraction for most TCR beta V segments was about 87% or about 30% in an earlier analysis. Roughly even sequencing depth across donors was the assumption behind the presence/absence analyses. It was fewer than 200 TCR beta chains that were listed as cytomegalovirus-associated.

The study ran its PCR with 60 Vbeta and 13 Jbeta primers. Measured with immunoSEQ multiplex PCR; TCRdb has only the in-frame clones, and not every one. Among under 130,000 clones listed, around two thirds were seen once. The CDR3 spans 14 residues. The V end was cut by 3 bases, the J end by 0 bases, with 9 bases between. The germline gives CDR1 SGDLS, CDR2 YYNGEE. Of note for this clone: Antigen unknown.

The sequencing input was PBMCs. The V call is TRBV9, the J call TRBJ2-5; D is undetermined. This TCR derives from a man aged 30 to 39 in good health and CMV-seropositive. The CDR3 DNA reads as TGTGCCAGCAGCGAGTCCAGAAACCAAGAGACCCAGTACTTC. This sequence encodes CASSESRNQETQYF.